This T cell receptor (beta chain) is drawn from a study of liver allograft versus peripheral blood T cells. At the level of the study: Recipients' peripheral blood T cell receptor repertoires were compared with those in transplanted livers. Overall study results and limits: Liver allograft repertoires of T cell receptors reportedly diverged from peripheral blood repertoires.

This clonotype ranks as medium-sized. No antigen is known for it. V was clipped by 4 bases and J by 1 base, with 10 bases between them. Germline assignment: CDR1 SQVTM and CDR2 ANQGSEA. The CDR3 length is 13 residues. TCRdb itself ran the reads through MiXCR, one entry per CDR3 protein. The top ten clones hold under 5.5% of a sample with more than 3,000 distinct CDR3 sequences, around 14% of them seen once. This TCR came from a human patient who had a liver transplant. The graft donor may have contributed some T cells. V and J are TRBV29-1 and TRBJ1-1; perhaps TRBD1 as D (5 bases). The CDR3 DNA follows: TGCAGCGTTGGGTATGGGGGGAACACTGAAGCTTTCTTT. This sequence encodes CSVGYGGNTEAFF. Full variable domain (remainder filled in from reference TRBV29-1 and TRBJ1-1): SAVISQKPSRDICQRGTSLTIQCQVDSQVTMMFWYRQQPGQSLTLIATANQGSEATYESGFVIDKFPISRPNLTFSTLTVSNMSPEDSSIYLCSVGYGGNTEAFFGQGTRLTVV.